In this sample, the clone carrying this T cell receptor beta chain turned up a few times. Its antigen is not known. This entry belongs to a study of T cell repertoires in cytomegalovirus infection. Overall study: It can be stated that public TCR beta signatures indicated CMV infection as well as a matching HLA type. Findings and limits, study-wide: The ex vivo response showed dominance by HLA-C-restricted CMV-specific TCR beta clonotypes. Frequencies of public TCR beta families were cumulated, and this identified carriers of CMV plus the relevant HLA.

The CDR3 totals 13 residues. V lost 8 bases and J lost 1, with 11 bases in between. Germline values: CDR1 SNHLY, CDR2 FYNNEI. TCRdb itself ran the reads through MiXCR, one entry per CDR3 protein. The top ten hold 31% of the sample, which has 150,000 to 200,000 distinct CDR3 sequences, 28% seen once. Sequencing was carried out using PBMCs. The chain is built from TRBV2 and TRBJ1-1; D is possibly TRBD1 (5 bases). The clonotype comes from a human donor in good health (CMV status not recorded). Some clones in this sample may be carry-over from other donors' samples. The CDR3 here is CASRWDSNTEAFF. For the CDR3, the DNA is TGTGCCAGCCGCTGGGACTCGAACACTGAAGCTTTCTTT.